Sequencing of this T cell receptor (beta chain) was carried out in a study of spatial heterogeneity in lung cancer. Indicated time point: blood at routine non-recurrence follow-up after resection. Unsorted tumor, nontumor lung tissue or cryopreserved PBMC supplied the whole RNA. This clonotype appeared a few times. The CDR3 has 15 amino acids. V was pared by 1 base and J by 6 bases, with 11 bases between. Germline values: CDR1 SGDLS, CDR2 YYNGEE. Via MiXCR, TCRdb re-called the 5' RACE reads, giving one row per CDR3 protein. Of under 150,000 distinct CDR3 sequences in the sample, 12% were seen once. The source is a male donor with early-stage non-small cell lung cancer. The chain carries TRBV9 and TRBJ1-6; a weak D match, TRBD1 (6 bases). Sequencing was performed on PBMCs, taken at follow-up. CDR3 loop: CASSVRGAGNSPLHF. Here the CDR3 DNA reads TGTGCCAGCAGCGTAAGGGGGGCAGGTAATTCACCCCTCCACTTT.